This is a list of T cell receptor beta chains from one sample in a study of CD8+CD57+ T cells in acquired aplastic anemia. Via MiXCR, TCRdb re-called the reads, giving one row per CDR3 protein. This table has approximately 300,000 distinct CDR3 sequences, approximately 60% appearing once. Material for sequencing was sorted CD4+, CD8+, or CD8+CD57+ T cells (not recorded which) from PBMCs. These receptors were collected from a human donor with aplastic anemia. The CDR3 runs from the conserved cysteine through the conserved F or W. Each record gives: clone size, D gene, J gene, V gene, CDR3 DNA, CDR3 protein. The D gene is left open where the match is weak. Clone size is shown for a subset of rows, as once, few, many or a class of expanded clone.

size: once; D: -; J: TRBJ1-6; V: TRBV7-4; DNA: TGTGCCAGCAGCTTGCTAGCGGGGGGTCAGGGAGGGTCACCCCTCCACTTT; CDR3: CASSLLAGGQGGSPLHF
size: -; D: -; J: TRBJ2-7; V: TRBV15; DNA: TGTGCCACCAGCAGCTTGGCCTCTCCCGGATCCTACGAGCAGTACTTC; CDR3: CATSSLASPGSYEQYF
size: many; D: TRBD2; J: TRBJ2-1; V: TRBV10-3; DNA: TGTGCCATCAGTGAGGCTAGCGGGGGATACAATGAGCAGTTCTTC; CDR3: CAISEASGGYNEQFF
size: -; D: -; J: TRBJ2-5; V: TRBV5-1; DNA: TGCGCCAGCAGCGAAGGGCAAGGACTGCAAGAGACCCAGTACTTC; CDR3: CASSEGQGLQETQYF
size: -; D: TRBD1; J: TRBJ2-7; V: TRBV5-4; DNA: TGTGCCAGCAGCTTGGTTGGGACAGGAAGCTACGAGCAGTACTTC; CDR3: CASSLVGTGSYEQYF
size: -; D: TRBD1; J: TRBJ2-2; V: TRBV6-1; DNA: TGTGCCAGCAGCAGGGGGTTACAAGGGGAGCTGTTTTTT; CDR3: CASSRGLQGELFF
size: many; D: -; J: TRBJ2-6; V: TRBV10-3; DNA: TGTGCCATCAGTGAGTCTAACTCTGGGGCCAACGTCCTGACTTTC; CDR3: CAISESNSGANVLTF
size: few; D: TRBD2; J: TRBJ2-7; V: TRBV24-1; DNA: TGTGCCACCAGTGATCGCCCCGGTCCCGGGACTAGCGGGAGCCACGAGCAGTACTTC; CDR3: CATSDRPGPGTSGSHEQYF
size: -; D: -; J: TRBJ1-6; V: TRBV5-1; DNA: TGCGCCAGCAGGGGGGCAGGACCTAATTCACCCCTCCACTTT; CDR3: CASRGAGPNSPLHF
size: -; D: -; J: TRBJ2-1; V: TRBV28; DNA: TGTGCCAGCTGCCCGATTCTTAGAGACAATGAGCAGTTCTTC; CDR3: CASCPILRDNEQFF
size: many; D: -; J: TRBJ1-2; V: TRBV20-1; DNA: TGCAGTGCTAGGAGTCTGACGACTTTGACTAACTATGGCTACACCTTC; CDR3: CSARSLTTLTNYGYTF
size: many; D: -; J: TRBJ1-5; V: TRBV6-5; DNA: TGTGCCAGCAGTTACGGGGGAAATAGCAATCAGCCCCAGCATTTT; CDR3: CASSYGGNSNQPQHF
size: -; D: -; J: TRBJ1-2; V: TRBV25-1; DNA: TGTGCCAGCAGGGAGCGGTATGGCTACACCTTC; CDR3: CASRERYGYTF
size: few; D: TRBD2; J: TRBJ2-2; V: TRBV20-1; DNA: TGCAGTGCTCTCGCGGGGGGGAGGGAGCTGTTTTTT; CDR3: CSALAGGRELFF
size: -; D: -; J: TRBJ2-1; V: TRBV5-1; DNA: TGCGCCAGCAGCTTGGGGGGCTACTACAATGAGCAGTTCTTC; CDR3: CASSLGGYYNEQFF
size: many; D: -; J: TRBJ2-7; V: TRBV27; DNA: TGTGCCAGCAGTTTTCTTAGCGGAAACGAGCAGTACTTC; CDR3: CASSFLSGNEQYF
size: -; D: TRBD1; J: TRBJ2-5; V: TRBV7-8; DNA: TGTGCCAGCAGCACAGGGGGGCAAGAGACCCAGTACTTC; CDR3: CASSTGGQETQYF
size: few; D: TRBD2; J: TRBJ2-2; V: TRBV3-1; DNA: TGTGCCAGCAGCCAAGGGACTAGCGGGGGCGACAACACCGGGGAGCTGTTTTTT; CDR3: CASSQGTSGGDNTGELFF